This TCR beta chain was sequenced for a study of shared clonotypes between healthy human individuals. Points from the study as a whole: A few donors held about 5% of naive CD4 clonotypes in common.

CDR3 length: 13 amino acids. CDR1 is SQVTM, CDR2 ANQGSEA, per germline. After removal of 7 bases from V and 4 bases from J, the junction contained 7 bases not matched to a gene. For this clone: Antigen specificity is unknown.

Profiled with immunoSEQ multiplex PCR; TCRdb holds only in-frame clones, not every one. The sample lists about 2,100,000 clones, about 92% seen once, with roughly 1.7% in the top ten. Naive CD8 cells comprised CD45RO-negative, CCR7-positively selected cells, excluding terminally differentiated effector memory CD45RA+ cells. The sequence came from a man younger than 35 in good health. Some clones in this sample may be carry-over from other donors' samples. The chain combines TRBV29-1 with TRBJ1-1; 9 nucleotides match TRBD1. The sequencing input was naive CD8+ T cells from PBMCs. The CDR3 region has the DNA TGCAGCGCTCCCGGGACAGGGCGCACTGAAGCTTTCTTT. Translated, it gives CSAPGTGRTEAFF.